What follows are 11 T cell receptor beta chains derived from one specimen sequenced in a study of blood T cell repertoires in COVID-19. Only in-frame clones appear in the TCRdb table, and some are missing; sequencing was by immunoSEQ multiplex PCR. The sample records approximately 240,000 clones, 83% being singletons. The specimen sequenced was peripheral blood. The source is a human donor in a cohort sampled during active COVID-19.

This chain uses TRBV11-2 with TRBJ1-4; D perhaps matches TRBD1 (6 bases). The V and J ends lost 5 bases and 8 bases respectively, with 18 bases between them. Germline CDR1 reads SGHAT; CDR2 reads FQNNGV. The CDR3 contains 15 residues. Here the CDR3 DNA reads TGTGCCAGCAGCGCACGGACAGAAGGCATCGAAAAACTGTTTTTT. Translating gives CASSARTEGIEKLFF.

This chain joins TRBV29-1 and TRBJ2-3; a possible D gene is TRBD1 (5 bases). The CDR3 spans 16 residues. V shed 3 bases and J shed 0 bases, with 16 bases lying between them. CDR1 and CDR2 (germline): SQVTM, ANQGSEA. For the CDR3, the DNA is TGCAGCGTTGACGGACCGGAAGGGGCGAGCACAGATACGCAGTATTTT. Protein product: CSVDGPEGASTDTQYF.

V and J are TRBV29-1 and TRBJ1-1; the D gene is possibly TRBD1 (5 bases). This CDR3 has 11 amino acids. Per germline, CDR1 SQVTM and CDR2 ANQGSEA. The V gene lost 5 bases and the J gene lost 4 bases, with 8 bases spanning the gap. CDR3 protein: CSVTRATEAFF. DNA of the CDR3: TGCAGCGTTACCAGGGCCACTGAAGCTTTCTTT.

The rearrangement links TRBV9 to TRBJ2-7; TRBD2 agrees at 13 bases. Per the germline V gene, CDR1 is SGDLS and CDR2 is YYNGEE. V trimming: 2 bases; J trimming: 5 bases; junction bases outside the gene matches: 4. The CDR3 has 15 residues. The CDR3 DNA sequence: TGTGCCAGCAGCGTCACTAGCGGGGGGGCCCACGAGCAGTACTTC. Its protein product is CASSVTSGGAHEQYF. Supplemented by reference TRBV9 and TRBJ2-7, the full variable domain reads DSGVTQTPKHLITATGQRVTLRCSPRSGDLSVYWYQQSLDQGLQFLIQYYNGEERAKGNILERFSAQQFPDLHSELNLSSLELGDSALYFCASSVTSGGAHEQYFGPGTRLTVT.

The chain combines TRBV25-1 with TRBJ2-3; possibly TRBD1 for D (7 bases). There are 15 residues in the CDR3. V was shortened by 5 bases and J by 2 bases, with 14 bases between the two germline ends. The germline gives CDR1 MGHDK, CDR2 SYGVNS. The CDR3 coding sequence is TGTGCCAGCAGTAACCAGGGGGGCGCCACAGATACGCAGTATTTT. Amino acids: CASSNQGGATDTQYF.

This clone was seen a single time. The J gene is TRBJ1-2, the V gene TRBV28; D possibly corresponds to TRBD1 (6 bases). Deletions cut 4 bases from V and 3 bases from J, with 18 bases between. Germline loops: CDR1 MDHEN, CDR2 SYDVKM. The CDR3 is 16 amino acids. CDR3 loop: CASSSTTGVVDYGYTF. For the CDR3, the DNA is TGTGCCAGCAGTTCCACGACAGGAGTCGTTGACTATGGCTACACCTTC.

The count of this clone is one. The rearrangement uses TRBV7-3 and TRBJ1-2; weak D call: TRBD1 (6 bases). The CDR3 is 14 amino acids. Per germline, CDR1 SGHTA and CDR2 FQGTGA. Between the trimmed V and J ends, which lost 5 bases and 5 bases, there was a span of 15 bases. CDR3 protein: CASSPGGPGYGYTF. As DNA, the CDR3 is TGTGCCAGCAGCCCGGGGGGGCCAGGGTATGGCTACACCTTC.

The chain couples TRBV30 to TRBJ2-2; D is perhaps TRBD2 (5 bases). The CDR3 totals 14 residues. The V end lost 2 bases, the J end lost 5 bases, and 12 bases lay between the germline ends. The germline V gene encodes CDR1 GTSNPN and CDR2 SVGIG (reference sequence). CDR3 in DNA: TGTGCCTGGAGTCGGGGAAGTGGAACCGGGGAGCTGTTTTTT. Translating it yields CAWSRGSGTGELFF.

The gene calls are TRBV6-6 and TRBJ2-1, with D perhaps TRBD2 (6 bases). The ends were cut back, 3 bases at V and 5 bases at J, with 8 bases in the middle. This CDR3 comprises 13 residues. Per the germline V gene, CDR1 is MNHNY and CDR2 is SVGAGI (reference sequence). CDR3 DNA: TGTGCCAGCAGTTATTCGGGGGACAATGAGCAGTTCTTC. This codes for CASSYSGDNEQFF.

The CDR3 bases are TGTGCCAGCAGCTCCATAAGGGGTAACTATGGCTACACCTTC. It is translated as CASSSIRGNYGYTF. This sequence joins TRBV11-2 and TRBJ1-2, with D perhaps matching TRBD1 (5 bases). V was trimmed by 4 bases and J by 1 base, leaving 10 bases between them. This CDR3 has 14 residues. Germline lookup yields CDR1 SGHAT and CDR2 FQNNGV.

The rearrangement uses TRBV6-6 and TRBJ1-5; D remains ambiguous. Trimming took off 2 bases at V and 5 bases at J, with 13 bases between the two ends. Germline loops: CDR1 MNHNY, CDR2 SVGAGI (reference sequence). The CDR3 length is 15 residues. As DNA, the CDR3 is TGTGCCAGCAGTTACCGGGGAGGAGATTATCAGCCCCAGCATTTT. As protein: CASSYRGGDYQPQHF.